These 30 T cell receptor beta chains were all obtained from the same sample, sequenced in a study of blood T cells in healthy people across ages. A second roughly 6 to 11 cycle PCR used barcoded and J-beta primers. TCRdb independently ran MiXCR on the 5' RACE reads; one entry per CDR3 protein. The table records about 640,000 distinct CDR3 sequences, roughly 31% of them present only once. Sequenced input: blood. Receptor source: a woman older than 75 in good health.

This clonotype was counted many times. The J gene is TRBJ2-7, the V gene TRBV7-8; 10 nucleotides line up with TRBD1. V lost 10 bases to trimming and J lost 3 bases; unmatched junction nucleotides: 24. Germline CDR1 reads SGHVS; CDR2 reads FQNEAQ. This CDR3 spans 19 amino acids. The CDR3 loop reads CATLVPRWGQGIGRYEQYF. CDR3 coding DNA: TGTGCCACATTGGTCCCAAGGTGGGGACAGGGGATCGGCCGCTACGAGCAGTACTTC. The full variable domain, its missing parts supplied by reference TRBV7-8 and TRBJ2-7, is GAGVSQSPRYKVAKRGQDVALRCDPISGHVSLFWYQQALGQGPEFLTYFQNEAQLDKSGLPSDRFFAERPEGSVSTLKIQRTQQEDSAVYLCATLVPRWGQGIGRYEQYFGPGTRLTVT.

The chain links TRBV4-1 to TRBJ2-1, with no clear D. Germline loops: CDR1 MGHRA, CDR2 YSYEKL. The CDR3 is 15 amino acids. Trimming pared 1 base from V and 8 bases from J, leaving 15 bases between. CDR3: CASSQGPSSTYEQFF. The CDR3 region has the DNA TGCGCCAGCAGCCAAGGCCCCTCATCCACCTATGAGCAGTTCTTC.

This clonotype was detected only a few times. The V and J genes are TRBV12-3 or TRBV12-4 and TRBJ1-6; D unresolved. Trimming cost V 6 bases and J 4 bases, with 13 bases left between them. The length of the CDR3 is 15 residues. CDR3 in amino acids: CASSHGRRYNSPLHF. The DNA for the CDR3 is TGTGCCAGCAGCCACGGACGGAGATATAATTCACCCCTCCACTTT.

J is TRBJ2-1 and V is TRBV4-1, with 8 positions matching TRBD2. The germline V gene encodes CDR1 MGHRA and CDR2 YSYEKL. CDR3 size: 20 residues. After removal of 0 bases from V and 2 bases from J, the junction contained 15 bases not matched to a gene. DNA for the CDR3: TGCGCCAGCAGCCAAGATCTGGACGGGAGGGTCTGGAAACCCTACAATGAGCAGTTCTTC. Translating it yields CASSQDLDGRVWKPYNEQFF.

At least ten counts were recorded for this clonotype. The V gene is TRBV18, the J gene TRBJ2-5; D unclear. Trimming pared 0 bases from V and 4 bases from J, leaving 9 bases between. This CDR3 is built from 14 residues. Germline V gene sequence: CDR1 KGHSH, CDR2 LQKENI. The CDR3 sequence is CASSPPSIRETQYF. CDR3 DNA sequence: TGTGCCAGCTCACCACCCAGCATAAGAGAGACCCAGTACTTC.

A remark on this clonotype: This may stem from a read error, because a much larger clone lies one nucleotide away. This chain links TRBV12-3 or TRBV12-4 with TRBJ1-4; no clear D gene. This CDR3 spans 14 amino acids. The ends were cut back, 3 bases at V and 4 bases at J, with 9 bases in the middle. The CDR3 region is CASSLGNGNEKLFF. The CDR3 nucleotides read TGTGCCAGCAGTTTGGGCAATGGTAATGAAAAACTGTTTTTT.

The rearrangement links TRBV4-1 to TRBJ1-1; 10 bases match TRBD1. With 1 base clipped from V and 3 bases from J, the junction kept 2 bases outside the gene matches. CDR1 and CDR2 from the germline V gene are MGHRA and YSYEKL. The length of the CDR3 is 15 residues. CDR3 nucleotides: TGCGCCAGCAGCCAAGGACAGGGGGCAGACACTGAAGCTTTCTTT. The encoded protein is CASSQGQGADTEAFF.

With regard to this clonotype: A much larger clone lies a single base off, so this may be a read error. V gene TRBV20-1 combines with J gene TRBJ2-5; 10 nucleotides match TRBD2. The end of the DNA fits TRBJ2-1 better, so the J call may be wrong. Germline V gives CDR1 DFQATT, CDR2 SNEGSKA (reference sequence). The CDR3 has 15 amino acids. The CDR3 bases are TGCAGTGCCGTCCAAGCTAGCGGGGGCAAAGAGACCCAGTTCTTC. It yields the protein CSAVQASGGKETQFF.

This clonotype was detected ten times or more. This chain joins TRBV5-1 and TRBJ1-1; a possible D gene is TRBD1 (6 bases). CDR3 length: 14 residues. The ends were cut back, 4 bases at V and 6 bases at J, with 16 bases in the middle. Looked up from germline, CDR1 is SGHRS and CDR2 is YFSETQ. CDR3: CASSRNQGTSEAFF. In DNA, the CDR3 is TGCGCCAGCAGCCGGAACCAGGGGACATCTGAAGCTTTCTTT.

This chain connects TRBV2 to TRBJ2-4; D remains unclear. Trimming removed 3 bases from V and 9 bases from J, with 12 bases in between. CDR3 length: 13 amino acids. Per germline, CDR1 SNHLY and CDR2 FYNNEI. CDR3 region: CASSDQGQSIQYF. DNA for the CDR3: TGTGCCAGCAGTGACCAAGGCCAGTCCATTCAGTACTTC.

As concerns this clonotype: Just one base apart from a much larger clone, this may be a read error. The chain combines TRBV6-5 with TRBJ2-5, with 9 positions matching TRBD1. The better agreement between TRBJ2-7 and the DNA end casts doubt on the J call. CDR1 is MNHEY, CDR2 SVGAGI, per germline. The CDR3 contains 13 residues. For the CDR3, the DNA is TGTGCCAGCGGAGCCGGGACAGGGTACGAGCAGTACTTC. This codes for CASGAGTGYEQYF.

About this clonotype: Since a much larger clone is just one base distant, this may be a read error. The V and J genes are TRBV6-2 or TRBV6-3 and TRBJ2-7; no firm D call. CDR1 is MNHEY, CDR2 SVGEGT, per germline. Trimming pared 2 bases from V and 2 bases from J, leaving 13 bases between. The CDR3 has 15 residues. The chain's CDR3 is CASSYGRQAPYEQYF. CDR3 coding DNA: TGTGCCAGCAGTTACGGCAGGCAGGCCCCCTACGAGCAGTACTTC.

This clonotype was observed at least ten times. J is TRBJ2-7 and V is TRBV6-2 or TRBV6-3, with 12 positions matching TRBD1. Germline V lookup: CDR1 MNHEY, CDR2 SVGEGT. After removal of 7 bases from V and 9 bases from J, the junction contained 7 bases not matched to a gene. The CDR3 contains 13 residues. CDR3 bases: TGTGCCAGCAAAGGGACAGGGGGCGCATGGCAGTACTTC. Translating gives CASKGTGGAWQYF.

Many counts were recorded for this clonotype. The V gene is TRBV19, the J gene TRBJ2-1; unclear D gene. V shed 0 bases and J shed 9 bases, with 9 bases lying between them. This CDR3 has 13 amino acids. Per germline, CDR1 LNHDA and CDR2 SQIVND (reference sequence). The CDR3 sequence is CASSIDRRAEQFF. Written as DNA, the CDR3 is TGTGCCAGTAGTATAGACAGAAGGGCTGAGCAGTTCTTC. Combining the CDR3 with reference TRBV19 and TRBJ2-1 gives the whole variable domain DGGITQSPKYLFRKEGQNVTLSCEQNLNHDAMYWYRQDPGQGLRLIYYSQIVNDFQKGDIAEGYSVSREKKESFPLTVTSAQKNPTAFYLCASSIDRRAEQFFGPGTRLTVL.

Ten or more counts support this clonotype. V is TRBV12-3 or TRBV12-4 and J is TRBJ2-5; 9 bases map to TRBD2. CDR3 length: 17 residues. V was clipped by 1 base and J by 5 bases; unmatched bases: 11. The CDR3, as DNA: TGTGCCAGCAGTTTAGGCCTAGCGGGACCCTCGGGGGAGACCCAGTACTTC. It encodes CASSLGLAGPSGETQYF.

Ten or more counts support this clonotype. The chain couples TRBV4-3 to TRBJ2-7; D gene ambiguous. Germline CDR1 and CDR2: LGHNA and YSLEER. The CDR3 extends over 14 amino acids. Deletions cut 5 bases from V and 2 bases from J, with 13 bases between. The CDR3 DNA sequence: TGCGCCAGCAGCGTTCGGTACAGAGCCTACGAGCAGTACTTC. As protein: CASSVRYRAYEQYF.

This clonotype has a handful of counts. It may be a read error: a sequence one base away is much more abundant. The chain employs TRBV20-1 and TRBJ1-6; the match to TRBD1 covers 8 bases. The CDR3 spans 18 residues. Germline V gives CDR1 DFQATT, CDR2 SNEGSKA (reference sequence). This chain's CDR3 is CSARPGSRGRGVNSPRHF. The CDR3 coding sequence is TGCAGTGCTCGCCCTGGCTCCAGGGGGCGCGGGGTGAATTCACCCCGCCACTTT.

Concerning this clonotype: The junction departs from the called germline gene at one end, perhaps through a read error. The chain joins TRBV4-1 to TRBJ1-4; 8 nucleotides line up with TRBD1. The CDR3 sequence is 16 residues long. Germline CDR1 is MGHRA and CDR2 is YSYEKL. The CDR3 nucleotides read TGCGTCAGCAGCCAACAAGGGACAGGTGGTAATGAAAAACTGTTTTTT. It codes for CVSSQQGTGGNEKLFF.

This clonotype has just a few counts. The chain joins TRBV29-1 to TRBJ1-3, with TRBD1 as a possible D gene (5 bases). This CDR3 spans 13 amino acids. Deletions cut 7 bases from V and 0 bases from J, with 10 bases between. CDR1 SQVTM and CDR2 ANQGSEA come from the germline V gene. In nucleotides, the CDR3 is TGCAGCGCCCGTGGGGGCTCTGGAAACACCATATATTTT. This gives the protein CSARGGSGNTIYF.

This clonotype was counted a few times. The chain couples TRBV3-1 to TRBJ1-4; tentative D call: TRBD1 (6 bases). The CDR3 covers 12 residues. The V end lost 1 base, the J end lost 14 bases, and 11 bases lay between the germline ends. Germline V CDR1 and CDR2: LGHDT, YNNKEL (reference sequence). The CDR3 sequence is CASSQGGGRLFF. The DNA of the CDR3 is TGTGCCAGCAGCCAAGGTGGGGGCAGGCTGTTTTTT.

The CDR3 nucleotides read TGCAGTGCTAGAGCGGACACTACAGGGCGAGGATACTATGGCTACACCTTC. Translation: CSARADTTGRGYYGYTF. V usage is TRBV20-1 and J usage is TRBJ1-2, with D possibly being TRBD1 (6 bases). CDR1 is DFQATT, CDR2 SNEGSKA, per germline (reference sequence). Trimming took 1 base from V and 3 from J, leaving 21 bases between them. CDR3 size: 17 residues.

About this clonotype itself: A much bigger clone sits one base away, suggesting this may be a read error. The rearrangement joins TRBV18 to TRBJ2-1, with D possibly matching TRBD1 (6 bases). The J call is uncertain, as TRBJ2-7 better fits the DNA end. The CDR3 contains 15 residues. Germline loops: CDR1 KGHSH, CDR2 LQKENI. The CDR3 region is CASSPLGTGHNEQYF. CDR3 in DNA: TGTGCCAGCTCACCACTAGGAACAGGGCACAATGAGCAGTACTTC.

As concerns this clonotype: The junction does not match germline at one end; this may be a read error. The chain is built from TRBV20-1 and TRBJ1-6, with D maybe TRBD1 (6 bases). This CDR3 comprises 14 residues. Per the germline V gene, CDR1 is DFQATT and CDR2 is SNEGSKA (reference sequence). The DNA of the CDR3 is TGCAGTGCTAGAGATCTGGCAGGGGATTCACTCCTCCACTTT. Translating it yields CSARDLAGDSLLHF.

This clonotype has just one count. The chain recombines TRBV20-1 with TRBJ2-1; the match to TRBD2 covers 13 bases. Germline V CDR1 and CDR2: DFQATT, SNEGSKA (reference sequence). J lost 6 bases, V lost 2 bases, and 4 bases had no gene match. There are 15 residues in the CDR3. The CDR3 sequence is CSARTGTSGINEQFF. The CDR3 bases are TGCAGTGCTAGAACCGGGACTAGCGGGATCAATGAGCAGTTCTTC.

As regards this clonotype: Sequence at one end of the junction differs from germline and may be a read error. The CDR3 DNA reads as TGTGCCAGCAGTTTAGGAGTGACCACAGATGCGCAGTATTTT. Its translation is CASSLGVTTDAQYF. The rearrangement joins TRBV12-3 or TRBV12-4 to TRBJ2-3; D not resolved. CDR3 length: 14 residues.

This clonotype came up a few times. The V and J genes are TRBV4-2 and TRBJ1-3, with a possible D match to TRBD1 (5 bases). The CDR3 spans 18 residues. In germline, CDR1 is LGHNA, CDR2 YNFKEQ. The ends were cut back, 0 bases at V and 0 bases at J, with 15 bases in the middle. The DNA for the CDR3 is TGTGCCAGCAGCCAAGAAGGAACAGGCTATACCTCTGGAAACACCATATATTTT. Protein product: CASSQEGTGYTSGNTIYF.

This clonotype has a count of ten or more. This sequence joins TRBV9 and TRBJ1-1; no clear D. Trimming removed 2 bases from V and 6 bases from J, with 11 bases in between. Germline lookup yields CDR1 SGDLS and CDR2 YYNGEE. This CDR3 has 13 residues. In nucleotides, the CDR3 is TGTGCCAGCAGCGTGAGCCTGGAAGCTGAAGCTTTCTTT. Its protein is CASSVSLEAEAFF. The full variable domain, its missing parts supplied by reference TRBV9 and TRBJ1-1, is DSGVTQTPKHLITATGQRVTLRCSPRSGDLSVYWYQQSLDQGLQFLIQYYNGEERAKGNILERFSAQQFPDLHSELNLSSLELGDSALYFCASSVSLEAEAFFGQGTRLTVV.

This clonotype showed up just a few times. The V and J genes are TRBV5-1 and TRBJ1-4; no definite D call. Germline V gives CDR1 SGHRS, CDR2 YFSETQ. The V and J ends lost 0 bases and 5 bases respectively, with 11 bases between them. This CDR3 spans 15 amino acids. The CDR3 DNA reads as TGCGCCAGCAGCTTGGCCGCCTCGGCGAATGAAAAACTGTTTTTT. This sequence encodes CASSLAASANEKLFF.

At least ten counts were recorded for this clonotype. CDR3 nucleotide sequence: TGCAGTGCTAGATCACTAGTGCTTGCACAAGCAGATACGCAGTATTTT. Residues: CSARSLVLAQADTQYF. V gene TRBV20-1 combines with J gene TRBJ2-3; perhaps TRBD2 as D (5 bases). CDR3 length: 16 residues. Trimming stripped 2 bases from V and 4 bases from J, with 19 bases between. Germline V lookup: CDR1 DFQATT, CDR2 SNEGSKA (reference sequence).

This clonotype was observed many times. The gene calls are TRBV5-1 and TRBJ2-5; TRBD1 agrees at 7 bases. The CDR3 consists of 16 residues. In germline, CDR1 is SGHRS, CDR2 YFSETQ. The V gene end was trimmed by 0 bases and the J gene end by 2 bases; junction bases not matched to a gene: 7. DNA for the CDR3: TGCGCCAGCAGCTTGGTCCCACAGGGGATACAAGAGACCCAGTACTTC. This translates into CASSLVPQGIQETQYF.